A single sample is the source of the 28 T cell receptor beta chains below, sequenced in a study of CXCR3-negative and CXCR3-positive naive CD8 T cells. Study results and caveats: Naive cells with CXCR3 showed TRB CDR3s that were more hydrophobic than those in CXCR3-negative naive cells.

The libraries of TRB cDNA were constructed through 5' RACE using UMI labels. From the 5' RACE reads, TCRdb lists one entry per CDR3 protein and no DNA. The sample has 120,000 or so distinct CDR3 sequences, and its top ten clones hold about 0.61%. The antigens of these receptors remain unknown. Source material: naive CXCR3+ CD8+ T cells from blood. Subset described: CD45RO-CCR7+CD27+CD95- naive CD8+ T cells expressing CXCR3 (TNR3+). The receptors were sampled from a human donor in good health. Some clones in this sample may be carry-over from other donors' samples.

The chain's CDR3 is CASSQDLEGIGIQYF. The V call is TRBV4-2, the J call TRBJ2-4. Per the germline V gene, CDR1 is LGHNA and CDR2 is YNFKEQ. The CDR3 totals 15 residues.

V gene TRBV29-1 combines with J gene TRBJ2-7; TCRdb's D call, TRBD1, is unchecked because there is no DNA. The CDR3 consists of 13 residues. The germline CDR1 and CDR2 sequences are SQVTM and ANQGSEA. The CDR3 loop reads CSVSQDRLHEQYF.

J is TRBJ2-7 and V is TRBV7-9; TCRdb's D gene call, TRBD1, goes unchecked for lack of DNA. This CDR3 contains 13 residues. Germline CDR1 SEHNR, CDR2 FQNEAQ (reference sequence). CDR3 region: CASTETGSYEQYF. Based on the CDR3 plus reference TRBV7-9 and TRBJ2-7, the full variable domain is DTGVSQNPRHKITKRGQNVTFRCDPISEHNRLYWYRQTLGQGPEFLTYFQNEAQLEKSRLLSDRFSAERPKGSFSTLEIQRTEQGDSAMYLCASTETGSYEQYFGPGTRLTVT.

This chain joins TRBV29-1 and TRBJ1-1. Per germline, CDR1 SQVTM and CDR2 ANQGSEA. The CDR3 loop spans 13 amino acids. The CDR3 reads CSVVQPMNTEAFF. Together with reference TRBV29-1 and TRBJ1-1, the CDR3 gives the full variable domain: SAVISQKPSRDICQRGTSLTIQCQVDSQVTMMFWYRQQPGQSLTLIATANQGSEATYESGFVIDKFPISRPNLTFSTLTVSNMSPEDSSIYLCSVVQPMNTEAFFGQGTRLTVV.

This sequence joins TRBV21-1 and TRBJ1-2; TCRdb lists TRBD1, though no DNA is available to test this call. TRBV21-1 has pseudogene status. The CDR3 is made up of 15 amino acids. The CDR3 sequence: CASSKRRQGDYGYTF.

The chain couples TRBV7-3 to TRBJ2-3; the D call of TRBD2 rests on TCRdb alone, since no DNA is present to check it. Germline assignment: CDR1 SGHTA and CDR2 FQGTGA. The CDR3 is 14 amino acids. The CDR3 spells CASSSGLAGVSQYF.

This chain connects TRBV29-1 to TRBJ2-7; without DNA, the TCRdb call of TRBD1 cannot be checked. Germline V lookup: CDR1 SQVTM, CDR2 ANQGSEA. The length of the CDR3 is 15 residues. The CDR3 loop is CSVRKPGQGYYEQYF.

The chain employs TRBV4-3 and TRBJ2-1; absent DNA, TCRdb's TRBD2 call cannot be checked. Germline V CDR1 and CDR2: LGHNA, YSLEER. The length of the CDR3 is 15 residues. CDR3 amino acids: CASSQDPSGGNEQFF.

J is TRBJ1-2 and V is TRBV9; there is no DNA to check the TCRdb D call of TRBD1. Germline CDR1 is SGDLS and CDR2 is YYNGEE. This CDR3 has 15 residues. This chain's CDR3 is CASSATGTGVGGYTF.

This CDR3 reads CAPPVGGKEAFF. The chain has TRBV21-1 and TRBJ1-1. TRBV21-1 is termed a pseudogene. This CDR3 spans 12 amino acids.

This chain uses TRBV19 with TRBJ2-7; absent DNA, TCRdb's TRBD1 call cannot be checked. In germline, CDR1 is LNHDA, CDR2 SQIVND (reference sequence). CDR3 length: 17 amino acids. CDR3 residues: CASEGLVREGGIYEQYF. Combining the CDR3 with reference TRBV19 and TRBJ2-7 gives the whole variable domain DGGITQSPKYLFRKEGQNVTLSCEQNLNHDAMYWYRQDPGQGLRLIYYSQIVNDFQKGDIAEGYSVSREKKESFPLTVTSAQKNPTAFYLCASEGLVREGGIYEQYFGPGTRLTVT.

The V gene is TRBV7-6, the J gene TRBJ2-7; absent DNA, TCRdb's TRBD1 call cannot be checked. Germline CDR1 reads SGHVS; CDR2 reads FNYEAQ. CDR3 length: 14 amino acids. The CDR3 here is CASSSGDRSYEQYF.

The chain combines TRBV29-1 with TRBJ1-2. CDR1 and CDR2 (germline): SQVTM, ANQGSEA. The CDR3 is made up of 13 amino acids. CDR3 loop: CSVAGGSSYGYTF.

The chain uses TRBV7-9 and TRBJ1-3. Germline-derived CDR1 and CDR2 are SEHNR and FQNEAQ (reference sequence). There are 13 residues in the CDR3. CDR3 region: CASSGWTGNTIYF.

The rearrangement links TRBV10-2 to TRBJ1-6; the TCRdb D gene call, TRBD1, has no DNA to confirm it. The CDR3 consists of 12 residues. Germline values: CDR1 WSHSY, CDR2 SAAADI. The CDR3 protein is CASGTDNSPLHF.

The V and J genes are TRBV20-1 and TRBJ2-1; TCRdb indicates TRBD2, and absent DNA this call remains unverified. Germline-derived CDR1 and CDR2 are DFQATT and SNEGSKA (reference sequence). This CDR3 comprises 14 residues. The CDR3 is CSASGTSGYNEQFF.

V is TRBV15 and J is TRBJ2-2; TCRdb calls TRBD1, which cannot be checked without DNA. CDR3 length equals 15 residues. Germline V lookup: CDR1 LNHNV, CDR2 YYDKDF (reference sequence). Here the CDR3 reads CATSSGGAHTGELFF.

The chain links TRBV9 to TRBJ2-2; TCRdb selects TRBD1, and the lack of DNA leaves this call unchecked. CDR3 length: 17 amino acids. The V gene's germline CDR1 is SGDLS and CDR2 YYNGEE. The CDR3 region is CASSATPLTGVTGELFF.

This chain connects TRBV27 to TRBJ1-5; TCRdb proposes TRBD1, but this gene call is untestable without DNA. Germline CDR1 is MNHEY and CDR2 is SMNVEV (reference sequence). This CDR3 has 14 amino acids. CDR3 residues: CASSPGSSNQPQHF.

The CDR3 is CASSPWDRENTGELFF. The rearrangement uses TRBV18 and TRBJ2-2; TCRdb returns TRBD1, unconfirmable since there is no DNA. The CDR3 runs to 16 residues. Germline CDR1 KGHSH, CDR2 LQKENI.

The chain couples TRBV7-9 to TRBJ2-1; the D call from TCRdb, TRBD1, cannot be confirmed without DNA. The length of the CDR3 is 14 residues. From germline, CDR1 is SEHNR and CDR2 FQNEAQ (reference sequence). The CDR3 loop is CASSLQGAGNEQFF.

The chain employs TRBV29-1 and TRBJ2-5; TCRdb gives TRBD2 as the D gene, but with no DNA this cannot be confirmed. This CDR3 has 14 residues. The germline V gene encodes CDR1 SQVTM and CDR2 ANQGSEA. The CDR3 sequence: CSVELDQEEETQYF.

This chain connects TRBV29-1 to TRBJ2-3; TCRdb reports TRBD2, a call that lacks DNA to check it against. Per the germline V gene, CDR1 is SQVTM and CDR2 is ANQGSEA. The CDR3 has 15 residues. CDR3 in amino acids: CSVGVAGELTDTQYF.

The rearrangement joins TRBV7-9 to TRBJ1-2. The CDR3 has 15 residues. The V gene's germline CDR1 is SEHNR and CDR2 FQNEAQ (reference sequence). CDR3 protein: CASSLSSTQVYGYTF.

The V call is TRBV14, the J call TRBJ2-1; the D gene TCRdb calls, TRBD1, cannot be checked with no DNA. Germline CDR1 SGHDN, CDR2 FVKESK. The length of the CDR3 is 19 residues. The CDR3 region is CASSQAAREAGSSYNEQFF.

This CDR3 is CASSFPGGVYNEQLF. This chain links TRBV27 with TRBJ2-1; TCRdb indicates TRBD1, and absent DNA this call remains unverified. There are 15 residues in the CDR3. CDR1 is MNHEY, CDR2 SMNVEV, per germline (reference sequence).

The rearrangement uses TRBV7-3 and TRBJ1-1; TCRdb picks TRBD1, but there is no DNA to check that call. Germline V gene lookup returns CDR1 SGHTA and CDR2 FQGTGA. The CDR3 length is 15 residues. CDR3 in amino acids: CASSLIRGPNTEAFF.

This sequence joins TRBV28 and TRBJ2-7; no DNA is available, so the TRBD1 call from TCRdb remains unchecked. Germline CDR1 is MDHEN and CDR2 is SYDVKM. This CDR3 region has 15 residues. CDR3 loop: CASSFGDLSSYEQYF.